This is a list of T cell receptor beta chains from one sample in a study of Ad26.COV2.S vaccination and SARS-CoV-2 variants. The repertoire was sequenced with immunoSEQ multiplex PCR; TCRdb's copy has only in-frame clones and lacks some. The repertoire holds about 680,000 clones, with roughly 90% as singletons. Here the sequenced sample was peripheral blood, taken in a trial of Ad26.COV2.S vaccine versus placebo. These receptors were obtained from a person between 18 and 60 years old who received the Ad26.COV2.S COVID-19 vaccine or a placebo. The CDR3 runs from the conserved cysteine through the conserved F or W. The D gene is left open where the match is weak. Size is stated for part of the rows, as once, few or many counts, or as a class when the clone is expanded.

clone_size	v_call	j_call	d_call	cdr3_aa	cdr3_nt
-	TRBV11-3	TRBJ2-7	TRBD1	CASSIRDSSQYF	TGTGCCAGCAGCATTAGGGACAGCTCGCAGTACTTC
-	TRBV5-1	TRBJ2-1	TRBD2	CASSLTSGGYNEQFF	TGCGCCAGCAGCTTGACTAGCGGGGGGTACAATGAGCAGTTCTTC
few	TRBV3-1/TRBV3-2	TRBJ2-1	TRBD1	CASSRDRAYNEQFF	TGTGCCAGCAGCCGGGACAGGGCTTACAATGAGCAGTTCTTC
-	TRBV10-3	TRBJ2-1	TRBD2	CAISAGLAGATAYNEQFF	TGTGCCATCAGTGCGGGACTAGCGGGAGCCACCGCCTACAATGAGCAGTTCTTC
-	TRBV19	TRBJ2-5	TRBD2	CASSIKASGSQEAQYF	TGTGCCAGTAGTATTAAGGCTAGCGGATCCCAAGAGGCCCAGTACTTC
-	TRBV29-1	TRBJ2-1	TRBD2	CSTTRTSGGVNEQFF	TGCAGCACCACCCGGACTAGCGGAGGGGTGAATGAGCAGTTCTTC
-	TRBV18	TRBJ1-2	TRBD1	CASSPIGTAFSGYTF	TGTGCCAGCTCACCGATCGGGACAGCCTTCTCCGGCTACACCTTC
-	TRBV2	TRBJ1-1	-	CASSVRTEAFF	TGTGCCAGCAGTGTCAGAACTGAAGCTTTCTTT
-	TRBV5-1	TRBJ1-1	-	CASSLDGTEAFF	TGCGCCAGCAGCTTGGACGGGACTGAAGCTTTCTTT
once	TRBV24-1	TRBJ1-2	-	CATSTSGGYGYTF	TGTGCCACCAGTACTAGCGGGGGCTATGGCTACACCTTC
few	TRBV6-1	TRBJ1-2	-	CASSERAEKGYTF	TGTGCCAGCAGTGAAAGGGCCGAGAAAGGCTACACCTTC
-	TRBV10-3	TRBJ2-7	-	CAISDQGYEQYF	TGTGCCATCAGTGACCAGGGGTACGAGCAGTACTTC
-	TRBV10-1	TRBJ2-5	-	CASSDRDPQETQYF	TGCGCCAGCAGTGACAGAGATCCCCAAGAGACCCAGTACTTC
-	TRBV3-1/TRBV3-2	TRBJ2-7	-	CASSQGTRRAEQYF	TGTGCCAGCAGCCAAGGAACGCGGCGGGCCGAGCAGTACTTC
-	TRBV7-6	TRBJ2-7	-	CASSSRDSPYEQYF	TGTGCCAGCAGCTCCCGGGACTCCCCCTACGAGCAGTACTTC
-	TRBV6-5	TRBJ2-7	-	CASSYFGGDYEQYF	TGTGCCAGCAGTTATTTCGGGGGCGACTACGAGCAGTACTTC
-	TRBV11-2	TRBJ2-4	-	CASSSPSLRRASGIQYF	TGTGCCAGCAGCTCCCCGTCCCTACGGAGGGCCTCAGGCATTCAGTACTTC
-	TRBV9	TRBJ1-2	-	CASSVGLNGYTF	TGTGCCAGCAGCGTAGGCCTGAATGGCTACACCTTC
-	TRBV18	TRBJ1-2	-	CASSPNQGGFYGYTF	TGTGCCAGCTCACCAAACCAGGGAGGCTTCTATGGCTACACCTTC
-	TRBV18	TRBJ2-2	-	CASSPTQLDTGELFF	TGTGCCAGCTCACCAACACAGTTGGACACCGGGGAGCTGTTTTTT
-	TRBV5-6	TRBJ2-1	TRBD2	CASSSGEGLGEQFF	TGTGCCAGCAGCAGCGGGGAGGGCCTCGGTGAGCAGTTCTTC
-	TRBV6-5	TRBJ1-2	TRBD1	CASSRDRDNYGYTF	TGTGCCAGCAGTCGCGACAGGGATAACTATGGCTACACCTTC